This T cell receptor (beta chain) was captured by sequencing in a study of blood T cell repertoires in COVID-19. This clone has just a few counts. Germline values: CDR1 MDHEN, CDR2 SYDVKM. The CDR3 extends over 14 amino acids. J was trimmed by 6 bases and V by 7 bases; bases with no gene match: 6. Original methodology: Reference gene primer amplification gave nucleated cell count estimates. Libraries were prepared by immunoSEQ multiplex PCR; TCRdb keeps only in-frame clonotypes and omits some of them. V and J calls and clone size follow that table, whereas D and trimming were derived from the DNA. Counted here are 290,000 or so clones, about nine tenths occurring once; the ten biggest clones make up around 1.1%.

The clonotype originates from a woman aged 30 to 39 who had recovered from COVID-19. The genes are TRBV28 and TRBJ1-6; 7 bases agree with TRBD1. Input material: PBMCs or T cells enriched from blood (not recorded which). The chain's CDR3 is CASTVQGTNSPLHF. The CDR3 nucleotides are TGTGCCAGCACCGTACAGGGGACTAATTCACCCCTCCACTTT.